The next 23 T cell receptor beta chains were all read from a single sample in a study of cytomegalovirus exposure and HLA in healthy donors (TCRdb year 2017). Library preparation employed the immunoSEQ multiplex PCR assay. For the multiplex PCR, a mixture combining 60 forward primers for TCR Vbeta segments and 13 reverse primers for TCR Jbeta segments was used. What TCRdb holds here is the immuneACCESS table cut down to in-frame rearrangements. Part of the clones is not present; checked against another copy, under half of the missing clones reflect an unresolved V gene, and the others are unexplained. The sample table records around 140,000 clones; roughly four fifths of these occur just once. Around 1.8% of the sample lies in the top ten. Sequenced sample: PBMCs. These TCRs come from a female donor in good health and CMV-seropositive.

The chain couples TRBV9 to TRBJ1-1; D not certain. Germline-derived CDR1 and CDR2 are SGDLS and YYNGEE. The CDR3 is 15 residues long. V was clipped by 4 bases and J by 0 bases, with 13 bases between them. CDR3: CASSPTDFMNTEAFF. CDR3 sequence (DNA): TGTGCCAGCAGCCCCACGGACTTTATGAACACTGAAGCTTTCTTT.

The chain has TRBV27 and TRBJ2-3, with D hard to call. Trimming took off 3 bases at V and 2 bases at J, with 9 bases between the two ends. Germline lookup yields CDR1 MNHEY and CDR2 SMNVEV (reference sequence). The CDR3 runs 14 residues. CDR3 sequence: CASSFGGTTDTQYF. The CDR3, as DNA: TGTGCCAGCAGTTTTGGCGGAACCACAGATACGCAGTATTTT.

The genes are TRBV20-1 and TRBJ1-2; TRBD1 is a possible D gene (5 bases). Germline CDR1 and CDR2: DFQATT and SNEGSKA (reference sequence). V shed 7 bases and J shed 3 bases, with 9 bases lying between them. The CDR3 is made up of 11 amino acids. The chain's CDR3 is CSGRGDYGYTF. For the CDR3, the DNA is TGCAGTGGCCGGGGGGACTATGGCTACACCTTC.

This clone was picked up a small number of times. CDR3 in DNA: TGTGCCAGTACGACAGGGGGCGCGTCTGAAGCTTTCTTT. This codes for CASTTGGASEAFF. The V gene is TRBV6-5, the J gene TRBJ1-1, with 10 bases that match TRBD1. Germline CDR1 reads MNHEY; CDR2 reads SVGAGI. V lost 9 bases and J lost 6; bases outside the gene matches: 7. The CDR3 has 13 amino acids.

The V gene is TRBV18, the J gene TRBJ2-7; 8 bases map to TRBD1. Per the germline V gene, CDR1 is KGHSH and CDR2 is LQKENI. This CDR3 is built from 16 residues. With V trimmed by 3 bases and J by 3 bases, 10 bases remained unmatched. The CDR3 reads CASSPPIQGVGYEQYF. The CDR3 DNA follows: TGTGCCAGCTCACCGCCTATACAGGGGGTAGGCTACGAGCAGTACTTC.

The gene calls are TRBV5-1 and TRBJ1-2, with 8 bases identical to TRBD1. Germline CDR1 is SGHRS and CDR2 is YFSETQ. The CDR3 length is 16 residues. The V gene end was trimmed by 0 bases and the J gene end by 5 bases; junction bases not matched to a gene: 9. CDR3 DNA: TGCGCCAGCAGCTTGGCCCCTGGACAGGGCAAGTATGGCTACACCTTC. It specifies CASSLAPGQGKYGYTF.

This chain joins TRBV7-3 and TRBJ2-6; D call uncertain. Trimming removed 3 bases from V and 2 bases from J, with 8 bases in between. Germline V gives CDR1 SGHTA, CDR2 FQGTGA. The CDR3 is made up of 15 amino acids. Here the CDR3 reads CASSFYSTGANVLTF. CDR3 bases: TGTGCCAGCAGCTTTTACAGCACTGGGGCCAACGTCCTGACTTTC. The variable domain in full, completed from reference TRBV7-3 and TRBJ2-6, reads GAGVSQTPSNKVTEKGKYVELRCDPISGHTALYWYRQSLGQGPEFLIYFQGTGAADDSGLPNDRFFAVRPEGSVSTLKIQRTERGDSAVYLCASSFYSTGANVLTFGAGSRLTVL.

The chain employs TRBV30 and TRBJ1-1; D unresolved. CDR1 is GTSNPN and CDR2 is SVGIG in the germline V gene (reference sequence). The CDR3 sequence is 12 residues long. Trimming left V 4 bases short and J 5 bases short, with 11 bases between. CDR3 nucleotide sequence: TGTGCCTGGATCGGAGATCGGACTGAAGCTTTCTTT. This encodes CAWIGDRTEAFF. Filled out from reference TRBV30 and TRBJ1-1, the complete variable domain reads SQTIHQWPATLVQPVGSPLSLECTVEGTSNPNLYWYRQAAGRGLQLLFYSVGIGQISSEVPQNLSASRPQDRQFILSSKKLLLSDSGFYLCAWIGDRTEAFFGQGTRLTVV.

The chain is built from TRBV7-2 and TRBJ2-3, with 10 bases identical to TRBD2. This CDR3 has 18 residues. Trimming took 3 bases from V and 2 from J; bases not matched to a gene: 11. CDR1 is SGHTA, CDR2 FQGNSA, per germline. CDR3 sequence: CASSLGPPAGGITDTQYF. Here the CDR3 DNA reads TGTGCCAGCAGCTTGGGGCCTCCAGCGGGGGGGATCACAGATACGCAGTATTTT.

The rearrangement links TRBV2 to TRBJ2-6; TRBD2 matches at 12 bases. The CDR3 is made up of 18 amino acids. The J segment lost 4 bases and the V segment lost 2 bases, leaving 6 bases of the junction unmatched. The germline V gene has CDR1 SNHLY and CDR2 FYNNEI. The CDR3 is CASSELAGGPAGANVLTF. For the CDR3, the DNA is TGTGCCAGCAGTGAACTAGCGGGGGGGCCGGCCGGGGCCAACGTCCTGACTTTC.

This chain joins TRBV15 and TRBJ2-2; the D gene is possibly TRBD1 (6 bases). V was clipped by 4 bases and J by 1 base, with 10 bases between them. Germline V gene sequence: CDR1 LNHNV, CDR2 YYDKDF (reference sequence). The CDR3 runs to 15 residues. CDR3 residues: CATSMGHQNTGELFF. CDR3 in DNA: TGTGCCACCAGCATGGGACATCAGAACACCGGGGAGCTGTTTTTT.

This chain connects TRBV4-1 to TRBJ2-7; D might be TRBD1 (5 bases). Germline CDR1 and CDR2: MGHRA and YSYEKL. The CDR3 contains 15 residues. Trimming pared 2 bases from V and 0 bases from J, leaving 11 bases between. CDR3 sequence reads: CASSQPQENSYEQYF. The CDR3, as DNA: TGCGCCAGCAGCCAACCACAGGAGAACTCCTACGAGCAGTACTTC.

The chain carries TRBV5-5 and TRBJ1-1; 8 bases match TRBD1. The junction had 13 bases not matched to a gene; V was cut back by 0 bases and J by 3 bases. The CDR3 is 18 amino acids. Germline V gene lookup returns CDR1 SGHKS and CDR2 YYEKEE (reference sequence). CDR3 coding DNA: TGTGCCAGCAGCTTGGGGGGGGACAGGTCTTGGGCTTACACTGAAGCTTTCTTT. Protein: CASSLGGDRSWAYTEAFF.

The rearrangement uses TRBV28 and TRBJ2-1; D is undetermined. The V end lost 10 bases, the J end lost 10 bases, and 11 bases lay between the germline ends. Per the germline V gene, CDR1 is MDHEN and CDR2 is SYDVKM. This CDR3 contains 10 residues. CDR3 amino acids: CAIKQIEQFF. In DNA, the CDR3 is TGTGCCATCAAACAGATCGAGCAGTTCTTC.

The gene calls are TRBV19 and TRBJ2-1; D unclear. Per germline, CDR1 LNHDA and CDR2 SQIVND (reference sequence). V shed 5 bases and J shed 8 bases, with 16 bases lying between them. This CDR3 contains 14 residues. CDR3 DNA: TGTGCCAGTAGTGGAGTAGGTAGCTGGTATGAGCAGTTCTTC. Encoded protein: CASSGVGSWYEQFF. The variable domain in full, completed from reference TRBV19 and TRBJ2-1, reads DGGITQSPKYLFRKEGQNVTLSCEQNLNHDAMYWYRQDPGQGLRLIYYSQIVNDFQKGDIAEGYSVSREKKESFPLTVTSAQKNPTAFYLCASSGVGSWYEQFFGPGTRLTVL.

J is TRBJ2-1 and V is TRBV4-2; D remains ambiguous. The ends were cut back, 0 bases at V and 0 bases at J, with 3 bases in the middle. The germline CDR1 and CDR2 sequences are LGHNA and YNFKEQ. This CDR3 has 14 residues. The CDR3 nucleotides read TGTGCCAGCAGCCAAGACTACTCCTACAATGAGCAGTTCTTC. Encoded protein: CASSQDYSYNEQFF.

In regard to this clone: Different DNA sequences within this sample yield the same CDR3. This chain links TRBV9 with TRBJ2-1; 7 bases are shared with TRBD2. The CDR3 contains 15 residues. Trimming took 0 bases from V and 4 from J; bases not matched to a gene: 4. Looked up from germline, CDR1 is SGDLS and CDR2 is YYNGEE. CDR3 amino acids: CASSVGAGAYNEQFF. The CDR3 DNA sequence: TGTGCCAGCAGCGTAGGTGCGGGAGCATACAATGAGCAGTTCTTC. Combining the CDR3 with reference TRBV9 and TRBJ2-1 gives the whole variable domain DSGVTQTPKHLITATGQRVTLRCSPRSGDLSVYWYQQSLDQGLQFLIQYYNGEERAKGNILERFSAQQFPDLHSELNLSSLELGDSALYFCASSVGAGAYNEQFFGPGTRLTVL.

The chain has TRBV19 and TRBJ2-7; no firm D call. The CDR3 has 15 amino acids. Germline lookup yields CDR1 LNHDA and CDR2 SQIVND (reference sequence). V shed 5 bases and J shed 2 bases, with 16 bases lying between them. CDR3 sequence (DNA): TGTGCCAGTAGTTTATACCCAACTACCGCCTACGAGCAGTACTTC. This sequence encodes CASSLYPTTAYEQYF.

The V gene is TRBV6-5, the J gene TRBJ2-7; weak D call: TRBD1 (6 bases). The CDR3 spans 15 residues. Deletions cut 6 bases from V and 3 bases from J, with 18 bases between. Per the germline V gene, CDR1 is MNHEY and CDR2 is SVGAGI. This chain's CDR3 is CASRPGTLVDYEQYF. CDR3 in DNA: TGTGCCAGCAGACCGGGGACACTGGTGGACTACGAGCAGTACTTC.

The chain recombines TRBV5-1 with TRBJ2-2; D might be TRBD1 (5 bases). Germline loops: CDR1 SGHRS, CDR2 YFSETQ. The CDR3 spans 14 residues. Trimming shortened V by 1 base and J by 1 base, and 5 bases separated the two germline ends. The CDR3 region is CASSLQGNTGELFF. The DNA of the CDR3 is TGCGCCAGCAGCTTGCAGGGGAACACCGGGGAGCTGTTTTTT.

This rearrangement joins TRBV10-1 to TRBJ1-1; D possibly corresponds to TRBD1 (5 bases). This CDR3 spans 15 amino acids. V was shortened by 3 bases and J by 4 bases, with 15 bases between the two germline ends. From germline, CDR1 is WNHNN and CDR2 SYGVQD (reference sequence). The chain's CDR3 is CASSDRHRGSTEAFF. The CDR3 bases are TGCGCCAGCAGTGATCGGCACCGGGGGAGCACTGAAGCTTTCTTT.

This rearrangement joins TRBV18 to TRBJ2-2; possibly TRBD1 for D (5 bases). Trimming took off 1 base at V and 1 base at J, with 10 bases between the two ends. CDR3 length equals 16 residues. Germline CDR1 reads KGHSH; CDR2 reads LQKENI. The CDR3 nucleotides are TGTGCCAGCTCACCACGGGGCCTAGGGAACACCGGGGAGCTGTTTTTT. It codes for CASSPRGLGNTGELFF.

The V gene is TRBV2, the J gene TRBJ2-7, with 10 bases that match TRBD2. Losses at the gene ends were 7 bases for V and 0 bases for J; bases not matched to a gene: 9. Germline V gene sequence: CDR1 SNHLY, CDR2 FYNNEI. The CDR3 has 16 amino acids. The CDR3 sequence is CASNPPRLAGSYEQYF. CDR3 in DNA: TGTGCCAGCAACCCACCCCGACTAGCGGGCTCCTACGAGCAGTACTTC. The entire variable domain, with the rest obtained from reference TRBV2 and TRBJ2-7, is as follows: EPEVTQTPSHQVTQMGQEVILRCVPISNHLYFYWYRQILGQKVEFLVSFYNNEISEKSEIFDDQFSVERPDGSNFTLKIRSTKLEDSAMYFCASNPPRLAGSYEQYFGPGTRLTVT.